In this sample, the clone carrying this TCR beta chain turned up a few times. No antigen is known for it. V was pared by 4 bases and J by 1 base, with 11 bases between. Germline loops: CDR1 LGHNA, CDR2 YNFKEQ. CDR3 length equals 14 residues. These data are taken from a study of CD8 T cells in ankylosing spondylitis. Regarding the study as a whole: About 8 highly homologous variants made up a TCR beta motif, and this motif appeared characteristic of ankylosing spondylitis blood. Clones that were linked to disease were CD8+ and were relatively rare in peripheral blood. Significant enrichment of disease-linked clones was reported in matched ankylosing spondylitis synovial fluid.

TCRdb reprocessed the 5' RACE reads via MiXCR and lists one record per CDR3 protein. Of 200,000 to 250,000 distinct CDR3 sequences listed, 7% to 8% are singletons. Sequences were obtained from blood, either unsorted or a sorted T cell fraction (not recorded which). The chain employs TRBV4-2 and TRBJ2-7, with D possibly TRBD2 on 6 matching bases. The TCR sequence derives from a male donor with ankylosing spondylitis. DNA for the CDR3: TGTGCCAGCAGCCCCGCGGGGACGTCCTACGAGCAGTACTTC. Translating it yields CASSPAGTSYEQYF.